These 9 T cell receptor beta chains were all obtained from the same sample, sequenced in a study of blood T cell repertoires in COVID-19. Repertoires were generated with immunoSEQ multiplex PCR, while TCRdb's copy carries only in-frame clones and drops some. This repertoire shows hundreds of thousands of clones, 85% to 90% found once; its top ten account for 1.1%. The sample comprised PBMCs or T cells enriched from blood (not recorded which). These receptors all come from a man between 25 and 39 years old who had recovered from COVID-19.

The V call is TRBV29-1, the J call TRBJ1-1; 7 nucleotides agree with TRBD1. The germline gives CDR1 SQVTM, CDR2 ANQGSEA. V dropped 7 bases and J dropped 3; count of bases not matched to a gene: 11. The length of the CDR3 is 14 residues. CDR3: CSAGQANTHTEAFF. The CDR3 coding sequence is TGCAGCGCTGGACAGGCCAATACCCACACTGAAGCTTTCTTT.

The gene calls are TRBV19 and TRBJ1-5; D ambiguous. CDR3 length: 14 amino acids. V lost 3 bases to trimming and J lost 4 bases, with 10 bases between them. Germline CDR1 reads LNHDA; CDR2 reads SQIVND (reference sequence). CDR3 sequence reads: CASSITAGNQPQHF. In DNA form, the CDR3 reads TGTGCCAGTAGTATTACCGCCGGGAATCAGCCCCAGCATTTT.

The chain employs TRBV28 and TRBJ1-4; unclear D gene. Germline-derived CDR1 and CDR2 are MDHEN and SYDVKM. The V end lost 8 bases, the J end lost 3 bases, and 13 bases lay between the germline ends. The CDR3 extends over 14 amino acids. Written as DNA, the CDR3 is TGTGCCAGCGGCGCGGCCAGAGCTAATGAAAAACTGTTTTTT. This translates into CASGAARANEKLFF.

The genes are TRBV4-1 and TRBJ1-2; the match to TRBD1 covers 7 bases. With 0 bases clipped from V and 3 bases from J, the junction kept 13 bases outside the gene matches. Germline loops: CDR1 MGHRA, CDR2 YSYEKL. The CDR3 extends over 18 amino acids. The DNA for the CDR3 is TGCGCCAGCAGCCAAGAAGGTGACAGGGTTAGTACGTACTATGGCTACACCTTC. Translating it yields CASSQEGDRVSTYYGYTF.

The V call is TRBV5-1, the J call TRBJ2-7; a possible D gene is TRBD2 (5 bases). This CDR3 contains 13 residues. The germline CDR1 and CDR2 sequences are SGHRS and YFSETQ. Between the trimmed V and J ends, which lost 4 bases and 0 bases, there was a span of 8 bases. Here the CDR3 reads CASSAGVSYEQYF. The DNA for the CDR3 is TGCGCCAGCAGCGCCGGGGTCTCCTACGAGCAGTACTTC.

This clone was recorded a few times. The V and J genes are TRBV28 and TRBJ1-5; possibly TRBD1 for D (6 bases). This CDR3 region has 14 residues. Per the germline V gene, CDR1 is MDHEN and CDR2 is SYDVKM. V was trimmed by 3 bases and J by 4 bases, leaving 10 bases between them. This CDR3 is CASSFRTDNQPQHF. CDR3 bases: TGTGCCAGCAGTTTTCGGACAGATAATCAGCCCCAGCATTTT.

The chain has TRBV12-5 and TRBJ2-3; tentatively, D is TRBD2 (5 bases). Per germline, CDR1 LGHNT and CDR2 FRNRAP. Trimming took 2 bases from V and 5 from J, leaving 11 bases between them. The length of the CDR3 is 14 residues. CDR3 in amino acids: CASGLMEAGDTQYF. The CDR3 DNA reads TGTGCTAGTGGTTTGATGGAGGCGGGAGATACGCAGTATTTT.

CDR3 nucleotides: TGTGCCAGCAGCCCCGGTGGTAACTTTCACTCTGGGGCCAACGTCCTGACTTTC. Amino acids: CASSPGGNFHSGANVLTF. This rearrangement joins TRBV7-6 to TRBJ2-6; D is unresolved. The germline gives CDR1 SGHVS, CDR2 FNYEAQ. The CDR3 consists of 18 residues. Trimming took off 5 bases at V and 0 bases at J, with 17 bases between the two ends. Together with reference TRBV7-6 and TRBJ2-6, the CDR3 gives the full variable domain: GAGVSQSPRYKVTKRGQDVALRCDPISGHVSLYWYRQALGQGPEFLTYFNYEAQQDKSGLPNDRFSAERPEGSISTLTIQRTEQRDSAMYRCASSPGGNFHSGANVLTFGAGSRLTVL.

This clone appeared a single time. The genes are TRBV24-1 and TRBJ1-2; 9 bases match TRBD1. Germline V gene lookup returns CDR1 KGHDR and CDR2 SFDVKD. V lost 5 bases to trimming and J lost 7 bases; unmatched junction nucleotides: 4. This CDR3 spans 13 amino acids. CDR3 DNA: TGTGCCACCAGTGCCGGACAGGGGAGTGGCTACACCTTC. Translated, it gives CATSAGQGSGYTF.